Below are 26 T cell receptor beta chains sequenced from a single sample in a study of blood T cell repertoires in COVID-19. The data were produced by immunoSEQ multiplex PCR, yet TCRdb's version contains in-frame clones alone and is incomplete. Of 90,000 to 120,000 clones listed, around 86% are singletons. Sequencing was done on a sample of peripheral blood. The receptors stem from a man aged 50-59 years with acute or convalescent COVID-19.

The genes are TRBV7-8 and TRBJ1-4; D gene unclear. The germline V gene has CDR1 SGHVS and CDR2 FQNEAQ. CDR3 length: 15 residues. Trimming cost V 4 bases and J 0 bases, with 9 bases left between them. The CDR3 DNA reads TGTGCCAGCAGCTCCACGGGAGCAACTAATGAAAAACTGTTTTTT. This codes for CASSSTGATNEKLFF.

V usage is TRBV3-1 (or the pseudogene TRBV3-2) and J usage is TRBJ1-6; D unresolved. Germline CDR1 and CDR2: LGHDT and YNNKEL (reference sequence). This CDR3 spans 12 amino acids. The V and J ends lost 8 bases and 9 bases respectively, with 11 bases between them. The CDR3 region is CASQSPGSPLHF. The CDR3 DNA sequence: TGTGCCAGCCAGAGCCCGGGTTCACCCCTCCACTTT.

The chain is built from TRBV5-4 and TRBJ2-2; a weak D match, TRBD2 (5 bases). Between the trimmed V and J ends, which lost 1 base and 5 bases, there was a span of 15 bases. CDR3 length: 16 amino acids. Looked up from germline, CDR1 is SGHNT and CDR2 is YYREEE (reference sequence). The CDR3 nucleotides read TGTGCCAGCAGCTTGTCGGGCGGGTTGGTTACCGGGGAGCTGTTTTTT. Residues: CASSLSGGLVTGELFF.

The chain links TRBV2 to TRBJ1-6; perhaps TRBD1 as D (5 bases). The CDR3 totals 15 residues. The V and J ends lost 6 bases and 7 bases respectively, with 16 bases between them. CDR1 is SNHLY, CDR2 FYNNEI, per germline. This CDR3 is CASRDSPGKNSPLHF. The CDR3 DNA reads TGTGCCAGCAGAGACAGCCCCGGCAAGAATTCACCCCTCCACTTT.

The chain links TRBV5-1 to TRBJ2-2; 8 bases are shared with TRBD1. In germline, CDR1 is SGHRS, CDR2 YFSETQ. The CDR3 runs 15 residues. J was trimmed by 6 bases and V by 3 bases; bases with no gene match: 7. The CDR3 reads CASSSDRGGSGELFF. CDR3 DNA: TGCGCCAGCAGCTCTGACAGGGGTGGCTCCGGGGAGCTGTTTTTT.

The chain has TRBV19 and TRBJ1-5; D is ambiguous. The V end was cut by 5 bases, the J end by 5 bases, with 10 bases between. Germline values: CDR1 LNHDA, CDR2 SQIVND (reference sequence). The length of the CDR3 is 13 residues. The CDR3: CASSPRGHQPQHF. Written as DNA, the CDR3 is TGTGCCAGTAGTCCCAGAGGCCATCAGCCCCAGCATTTT.

The V and J genes are TRBV18 and TRBJ2-5, with D perhaps matching TRBD1 (6 bases). V was clipped by 3 bases and J by 5 bases, with 16 bases between them. There are 15 residues in the CDR3. Germline values: CDR1 KGHSH, CDR2 LQKENI. The CDR3 DNA is TGTGCCAGCTCACCCAGGGACATCTTGGGGGAGACCCAGTACTTC. It encodes CASSPRDILGETQYF.

The rearrangement links TRBV5-1 to TRBJ1-1, with 10 positions matching TRBD1. With 4 bases clipped from V and 0 bases from J, the junction kept 6 bases outside the gene matches. CDR1 is SGHRS and CDR2 is YFSETQ in the germline V gene. This CDR3 is 16 amino acids long. CDR3 protein: CASSRMGQGMNTEAFF. Written as DNA, the CDR3 is TGCGCCAGCAGCCGAATGGGACAGGGGATGAACACTGAAGCTTTCTTT.

J is TRBJ2-7 and V is TRBV14; the D gene is possibly TRBD2 (5 bases). Looked up from germline, CDR1 is SGHDN and CDR2 is FVKESK. With 0 bases removed from V and 5 bases from J, the gap between germline ends came to 14 bases. This CDR3 has 15 amino acids. The CDR3 coding sequence is TGTGCCAGCAGCCAAGACACCGCGGAGGCCCACGAGCAGTACTTC. It is translated as CASSQDTAEAHEQYF.

This rearrangement joins TRBV21-1 to TRBJ1-6; the table's D call of TRBD1 was not tested on the DNA. TRBV21-1 is noted as a pseudogene. The CDR3 extends over 16 amino acids. The CDR3 is CASSKAIDRVGSPLHF. In DNA, the CDR3 is TGTGCCAGCAGCAAAGCCATCGACAGGGTTGGTTCACCCCTCCACTTT.

The chain joins TRBV6-1 to TRBJ1-5; 7 bases line up with TRBD1. V shed 1 base, J shed 6 bases, and the junction held 9 bases outside the gene matches. Germline-derived CDR1 and CDR2 are MNHNS and SASEGT. CDR3 size: 16 residues. The CDR3 DNA is TGTGCCAGCAGTGAAGGAGGGGGCGGATTTCCTCAGCCCCAGCATTTT. It specifies CASSEGGGGFPQPQHF.

CDR3 nucleotide sequence: TGTGCTAGTGGTCCCTCAGGGGGCGGGTATGGCTACACCTTC. Its translation: CASGPSGGGYGYTF. The chain is built from TRBV12-5 and TRBJ1-2; TRBD1 matches 8 bases. The CDR3 covers 14 residues. Germline CDR1 LGHNT, CDR2 FRNRAP. Unmatched junction bases numbered 7, after V lost 5 bases and J lost 5 bases.

In its sample, this clone was seen once. The DNA for the CDR3 is TGTGCCATCAGTGGTTTAGCGGGGTACAATGAGCAGTTCTTC. Its translation is CAISGLAGYNEQFF. The chain recombines TRBV10-3 with TRBJ2-1; 8 bases match TRBD2. The J segment lost 4 bases and the V segment lost 4 bases, leaving 3 bases of the junction unmatched. The CDR3 spans 14 residues. The germline V gene encodes CDR1 ENHRY and CDR2 SYGVKD.

V is TRBV5-1 and J is TRBJ2-5; D is perhaps TRBD2 (5 bases). In germline, CDR1 is SGHRS, CDR2 YFSETQ. Trimming stripped 1 base from V and 1 base from J, with 8 bases between. CDR3 length: 14 residues. DNA for the CDR3: TGCGCCAGCAGCTTGTTCGGACTCCAAGAGACCCAGTACTTC. Translated: CASSLFGLQETQYF.

The V gene is TRBV27, the J gene TRBJ1-5; unclear D gene. CDR1 MNHEY and CDR2 SMNVEV come from the germline V gene (reference sequence). This CDR3 comprises 20 residues. V gave up 0 bases and J gave up 0 bases, with 21 bases separating them. CDR3 in DNA: TGTGCCAGCAGTTTATCCCCCCCCGGGAAGAAAGGTTATAGCAATCAGCCCCAGCATTTT. This encodes CASSLSPPGKKGYSNQPQHF.

The rearrangement joins TRBV7-9 to TRBJ1-1; TRBD1 is a possible D gene (6 bases). Germline V gene lookup returns CDR1 SEHNR and CDR2 FQNEAQ (reference sequence). Trimming shortened V by 5 bases and J by 8 bases, and 12 bases separated the two germline ends. The CDR3 is 12 residues long. CDR3 protein: CASSRDTGEAFF. CDR3 bases: TGTGCCAGCAGCCGAGACACAGGGGAAGCTTTCTTT.

The chain joins TRBV5-1 to TRBJ2-1; 13 bases fit TRBD2. The V segment lost 4 bases and the J segment 0 bases; nucleotides outside the gene matches: 1. CDR3 size: 16 residues. Germline CDR1 and CDR2: SGHRS and YFSETQ. The chain's CDR3 is CASSRTSGSSYNEQFF. CDR3 nucleotides: TGCGCCAGCAGCAGGACTAGCGGGAGCTCCTACAATGAGCAGTTCTTC.

J is TRBJ2-1 and V is TRBV15, with TRBD2 matching 13 bases. Germline CDR1 LNHNV, CDR2 YYDKDF (reference sequence). This CDR3 region has 17 residues. The ends lost 3 bases at V and 8 bases at J; junction bases unmatched: 10. The CDR3 DNA follows: TGTGCCACCAGCAGCACCAGGACTAGCGGGAGCTGGGATGAGCAGTTCTTC. Residues: CATSSTRTSGSWDEQFF. Drawing the rest from reference TRBV15 and TRBJ2-1, the complete variable domain is DAMVIQNPRYQVTQFGKPVTLSCSQTLNHNVMYWYQQKSSQAPKLLFHYYDKDFNNEADTPDNFQSRRPNTSFCFLDIRSPGLGDTAMYLCATSSTRTSGSWDEQFFGPGTRLTVL.

The chain recombines TRBV5-1 with TRBJ1-1, with TRBD1 matching over 7 bases. J was trimmed by 1 base and V by 4 bases; bases with no gene match: 7. CDR1 is SGHRS, CDR2 YFSETQ, per germline. The CDR3 runs to 15 residues. Here the CDR3 reads CASSPVQGQNTEAFF. CDR3 DNA sequence: TGCGCCAGCAGCCCGGTACAGGGGCAGAACACTGAAGCTTTCTTT.

The chain carries TRBV28 and TRBJ1-4; a weak D match, TRBD1 (6 bases). The germline CDR1 and CDR2 sequences are MDHEN and SYDVKM. CDR3 size: 15 residues. V was clipped by 2 bases and J by 10 bases, with 17 bases between them. CDR3 nucleotide sequence: TGTGCCAGCAGTTTACAGGCAGGGGAAATTGGAAAACTGTTTTTT. This encodes CASSLQAGEIGKLFF.

In its sample, this clone was seen once. V usage is TRBV28 and J usage is TRBJ1-6, with 7 bases fitting TRBD1. The CDR3 extends over 15 amino acids. Per germline, CDR1 MDHEN and CDR2 SYDVKM. The junction had 10 bases not matched to a gene; V was cut back by 5 bases and J by 9 bases. CDR3 DNA sequence: TGTGCCAGCAGTAACAAAGGGGGCGCAGGTTCACCCCTCCACTTT. This gives the protein CASSNKGGAGSPLHF.

This sequence joins TRBV28 and TRBJ2-1; TRBD2 aligns across 8 bases. Trimming removed 6 bases from V and 8 bases from J; junction bases left unmatched: 12. The CDR3 is made up of 15 amino acids. Germline V gene sequence: CDR1 MDHEN, CDR2 SYDVKM. The CDR3 nucleotides read TGTGCCAGCAGCTTACTAGCGGTAGAGGGTTATGAGCAGTTCTTC. Translated, it gives CASSLLAVEGYEQFF.

J is TRBJ2-2 and V is TRBV6-2 or TRBV6-3; the D is unclear. The CDR3 has 12 amino acids. Germline V CDR1 and CDR2: MNHEY, SVGEGT. V lost 4 bases to trimming and J lost 6 bases, with 6 bases between them. The CDR3 reads CASSFSPGELFF. In nucleotides, the CDR3 is TGTGCCAGCAGTTTTAGCCCCGGGGAGCTGTTTTTT.

This chain connects TRBV6-6 to TRBJ1-1; 9 nucleotides align to TRBD1. V dropped 2 bases and J dropped 7; count of bases not matched to a gene: 5. The CDR3 has 14 amino acids. CDR1 and CDR2 (germline): MNHNY, SVGAGI (reference sequence). The chain's CDR3 is CASSYGQGKFEAFF. The CDR3 DNA reads as TGTGCCAGCAGTTACGGACAGGGGAAATTTGAAGCTTTCTTT.

This clone has a handful of counts. This sequence joins TRBV5-1 and TRBJ1-2; 8 positions match TRBD1. Germline V lookup: CDR1 SGHRS, CDR2 YFSETQ. This CDR3 has 14 amino acids. With V trimmed by 4 bases and J by 3 bases, 5 bases remained unmatched. CDR3 in amino acids: CASSRDRSDYGYTF. In DNA form, the CDR3 reads TGCGCCAGCAGCCGGGACAGGTCTGACTATGGCTACACCTTC.

The CDR3 reads CASRTTGRSYEQYF. CDR3 sequence (DNA): TGTGCCAGCAGAACTACAGGTCGCTCCTACGAGCAGTACTTC. The chain recombines TRBV6-5 with TRBJ2-7; D may be TRBD1 (5 bases). The CDR3 is made up of 14 amino acids. Germline V CDR1 and CDR2: MNHEY, SVGAGI. Trimming stripped 6 bases from V and 0 bases from J, with 12 bases between.